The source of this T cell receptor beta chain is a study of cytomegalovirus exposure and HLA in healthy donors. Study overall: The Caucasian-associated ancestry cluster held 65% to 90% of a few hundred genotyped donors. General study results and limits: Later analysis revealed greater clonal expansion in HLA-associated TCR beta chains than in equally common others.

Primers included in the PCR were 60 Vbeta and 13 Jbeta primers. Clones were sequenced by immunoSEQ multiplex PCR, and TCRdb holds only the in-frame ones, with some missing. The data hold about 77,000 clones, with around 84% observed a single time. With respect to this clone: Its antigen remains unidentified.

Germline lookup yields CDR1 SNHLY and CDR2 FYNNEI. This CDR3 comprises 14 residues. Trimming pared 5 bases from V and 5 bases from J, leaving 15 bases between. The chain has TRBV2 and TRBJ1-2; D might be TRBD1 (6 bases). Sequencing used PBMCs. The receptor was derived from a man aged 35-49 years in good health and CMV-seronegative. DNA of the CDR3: TGTGCCAGCAGTTTCACTGGGGGCGGTTATGGCTACACCTTC. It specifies CASSFTGGGYGYTF.